The 4 T cell receptor beta chains below were found in one sample sequenced in a study of cytomegalovirus exposure and HLA in healthy donors. A multiplex PCR was run with 60 Vbeta primers and 13 Jbeta primers. Measured with immunoSEQ multiplex PCR; TCRdb has only the in-frame clones, and not every one. The data contain about 120,000 clones, around 80% of them singletons. The sample taken for sequencing was PBMCs. All receptors come from a woman between 55 and 75 years old in good health and CMV-seropositive.

The V gene is TRBV6-5, the J gene TRBJ1-5; D unresolved. The CDR3 runs to 12 residues. V lost 2 bases, J lost 5 bases, and 4 bases lay in between. Germline lookup yields CDR1 MNHEY and CDR2 SVGAGI. The DNA of the CDR3 is TGTGCCAGCAGTTACCGGGATCAGCCCCAGCATTTT. It yields the protein CASSYRDQPQHF.

This clone was seen just once. The chain joins TRBV5-6 to TRBJ2-1; D is possibly TRBD1 (5 bases). Germline V gives CDR1 SGHDT, CDR2 YYEEEE. This CDR3 comprises 14 residues. V was clipped by 2 bases and J by 7 bases, with 13 bases between them. CDR3 sequence (DNA): TGTGCCAGCAGCTTTGGGGCGGAAAGTAATGAGCAGTTCTTC. Its translation: CASSFGAESNEQFF.

The chain couples TRBV5-1 to TRBJ1-1, with D perhaps matching TRBD1 (6 bases). The CDR3 is 14 residues long. The V and J ends lost 4 bases and 4 bases respectively, with 14 bases between them. Germline CDR1 and CDR2: SGHRS and YFSETQ. The CDR3 DNA follows: TGCGCCAGCAGCATCGACAGGTTCGGCACTGAAGCTTTCTTT. This sequence encodes CASSIDRFGTEAFF.

The chain carries TRBV6-1 and TRBJ2-5; 10 positions agree with TRBD2. V shed 6 bases, J shed 1 base, and the junction held 5 bases outside the gene matches. The CDR3 totals 15 residues. CDR1 MNHNS and CDR2 SASEGT come from the germline V gene. CDR3 nucleotide sequence: TGTGCCAGCAGGAATGGACTAGCGGTCCAAGAGACCCAGTACTTC. Residues: CASRNGLAVQETQYF.